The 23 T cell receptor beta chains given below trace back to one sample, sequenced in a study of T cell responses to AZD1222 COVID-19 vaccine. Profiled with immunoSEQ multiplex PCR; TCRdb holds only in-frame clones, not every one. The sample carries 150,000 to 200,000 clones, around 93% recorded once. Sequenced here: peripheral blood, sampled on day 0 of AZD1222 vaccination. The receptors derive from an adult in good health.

CDR3 in amino acids: CASSSKAGVDYGYTF. In DNA form, the CDR3 reads TGTGCCAGCAGCTCAAAGGCAGGCGTCGACTATGGCTACACCTTC. V gene TRBV6-5 combines with J gene TRBJ1-2; D call uncertain. CDR3 size: 15 residues. The V end was cut by 6 bases, the J end by 3 bases, with 17 bases between. Germline lookup yields CDR1 MNHEY and CDR2 SVGAGI.

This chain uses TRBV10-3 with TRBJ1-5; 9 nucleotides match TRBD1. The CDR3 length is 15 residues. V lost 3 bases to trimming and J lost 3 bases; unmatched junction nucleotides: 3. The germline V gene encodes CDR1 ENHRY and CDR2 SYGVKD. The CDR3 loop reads CAISDGTGSNQPQHF. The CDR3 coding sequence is TGTGCCATCAGTGATGGGACAGGGTCCAATCAGCCCCAGCATTTT.

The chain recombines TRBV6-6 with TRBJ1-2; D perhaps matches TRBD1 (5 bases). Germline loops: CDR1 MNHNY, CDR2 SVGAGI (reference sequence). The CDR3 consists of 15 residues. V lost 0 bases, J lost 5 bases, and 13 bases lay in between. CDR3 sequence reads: CASSYSEGSQYGYTF. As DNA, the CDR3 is TGTGCCAGCAGTTACTCGGAGGGGAGTCAATATGGCTACACCTTC.

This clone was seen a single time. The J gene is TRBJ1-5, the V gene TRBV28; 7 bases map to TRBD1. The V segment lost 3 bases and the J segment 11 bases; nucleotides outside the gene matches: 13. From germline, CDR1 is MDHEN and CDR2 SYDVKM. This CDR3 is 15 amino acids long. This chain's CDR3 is CASSFYRDRALAQHF. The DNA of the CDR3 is TGTGCCAGCAGTTTCTACCGGGACAGAGCGCTAGCCCAGCATTTT.

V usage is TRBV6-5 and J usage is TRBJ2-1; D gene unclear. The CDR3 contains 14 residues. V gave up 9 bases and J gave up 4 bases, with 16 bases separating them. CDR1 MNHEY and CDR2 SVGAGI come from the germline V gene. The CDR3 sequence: CASDINSGYNEQFF. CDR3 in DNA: TGTGCCAGTGACATCAACTCCGGGTACAATGAGCAGTTCTTC.

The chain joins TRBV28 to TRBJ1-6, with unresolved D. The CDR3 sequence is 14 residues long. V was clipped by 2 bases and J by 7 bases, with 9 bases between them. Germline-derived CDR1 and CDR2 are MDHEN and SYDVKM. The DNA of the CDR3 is TGTGCCAGCAGTTTAAGGCCGAGGAATTCACCCCTCCACTTT. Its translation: CASSLRPRNSPLHF.

This CDR3 is CASSLTGGTYEQYF. The CDR3 nucleotides read TGTGCCAGCAGCTTAACGGGGGGAACCTACGAGCAGTACTTC. This sequence joins TRBV7-3 and TRBJ2-7; D is possibly TRBD2 (6 bases). Trimming took off 0 bases at V and 2 bases at J, with 8 bases between the two ends. The CDR3 length is 14 residues. Germline V gene data show CDR1 as SGHTA and CDR2 as FQGTGA.

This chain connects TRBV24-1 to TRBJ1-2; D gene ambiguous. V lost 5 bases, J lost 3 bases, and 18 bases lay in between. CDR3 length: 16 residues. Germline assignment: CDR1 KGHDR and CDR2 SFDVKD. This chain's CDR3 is CATSALSSAEDYGYTF. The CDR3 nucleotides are TGTGCCACCAGTGCCCTAAGCTCCGCCGAGGACTATGGCTACACCTTC.

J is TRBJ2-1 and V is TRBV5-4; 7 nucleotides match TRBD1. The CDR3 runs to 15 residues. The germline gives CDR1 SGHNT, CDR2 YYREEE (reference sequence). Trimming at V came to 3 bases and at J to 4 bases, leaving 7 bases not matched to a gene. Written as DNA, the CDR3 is TGTGCCAGCAGCTCCCTGGACAGGTTATACAATGAGCAGTTCTTC. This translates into CASSSLDRLYNEQFF. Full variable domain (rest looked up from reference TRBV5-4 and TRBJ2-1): ETGVTQSPTHLIKTRGQQVTLRCSSQSGHNTVSWYQQALGQGPQFIFQYYREEENGRGNFPPRFSGLQFPNYSSELNVNALELDDSALYLCASSSLDRLYNEQFFGPGTRLTVL.

The CDR3 reads CSVEDEQFF. The CDR3 region has the DNA TGCAGCGTTGAAGATGAGCAGTTCTTC. The rearrangement joins TRBV29-1 to TRBJ2-1; D gene ambiguous. The CDR3 length is 9 residues. The V gene lost 0 bases and the J gene lost 9 bases, with 0 bases spanning the gap. Germline CDR1 and CDR2: SQVTM and ANQGSEA.

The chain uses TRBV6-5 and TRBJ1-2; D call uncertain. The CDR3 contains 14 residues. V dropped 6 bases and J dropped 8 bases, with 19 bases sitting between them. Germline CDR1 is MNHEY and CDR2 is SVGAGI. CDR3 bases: TGTGCCAGCAGCATCGAACAGAGAGTGAGCGGCTACACCTTC. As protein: CASSIEQRVSGYTF.

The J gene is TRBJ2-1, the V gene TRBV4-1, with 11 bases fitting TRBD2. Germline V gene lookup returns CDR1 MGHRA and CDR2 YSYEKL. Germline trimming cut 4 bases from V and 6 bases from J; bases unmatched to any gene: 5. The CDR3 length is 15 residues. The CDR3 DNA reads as TGCGCCAGCAGCCTGACTAGCGGGGAAGGCAATGAGCAGTTCTTC. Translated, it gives CASSLTSGEGNEQFF.

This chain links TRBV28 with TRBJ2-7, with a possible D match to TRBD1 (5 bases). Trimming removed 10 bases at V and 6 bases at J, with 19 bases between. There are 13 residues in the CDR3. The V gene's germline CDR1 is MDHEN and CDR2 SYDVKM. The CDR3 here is CATLRSRGAEQYF. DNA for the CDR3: TGTGCCACCCTGAGGTCTAGGGGCGCCGAGCAGTACTTC.

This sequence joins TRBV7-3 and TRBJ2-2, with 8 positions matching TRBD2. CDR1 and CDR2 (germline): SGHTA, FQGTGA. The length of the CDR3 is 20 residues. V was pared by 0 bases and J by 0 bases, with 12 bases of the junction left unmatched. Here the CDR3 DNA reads TGTGCCAGCAGCTTAACGTCCCTAGCGGGTCGAGCGGCGAACACCGGGGAGCTGTTTTTT. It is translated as CASSLTSLAGRAANTGELFF.

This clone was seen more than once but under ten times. The CDR3 DNA reads TGTGCCAGTAGTATCATTTCATCGAACACCGGGGAGCTGTTTTTT. Its translation is CASSIISSNTGELFF. The chain has TRBV19 and TRBJ2-2; D not resolved. The CDR3 sequence is 15 residues long. The V gene's germline CDR1 is LNHDA and CDR2 SQIVND (reference sequence). V gave up 3 bases and J gave up 0 bases, with 8 bases separating them.

CDR3 residues: CAWSEDSSSYNSPLHF. CDR3 nucleotide sequence: TGTGCCTGGAGTGAGGACTCCAGCTCCTATAATTCACCCCTCCACTTT. The gene calls are TRBV30 and TRBJ1-6; D is uncertain. This CDR3 is 16 amino acids long. Germline CDR1 reads GTSNPN; CDR2 reads SVGIG (reference sequence). Trimming left V 1 base short and J 0 bases short, with 10 bases between.

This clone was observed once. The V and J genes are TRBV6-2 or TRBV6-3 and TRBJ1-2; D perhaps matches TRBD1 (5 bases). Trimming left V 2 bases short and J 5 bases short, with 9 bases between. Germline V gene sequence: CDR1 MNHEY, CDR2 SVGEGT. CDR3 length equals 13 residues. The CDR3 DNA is TGTGCCAGCAGTTACCCCAGGGCGTATGGCTACACCTTC. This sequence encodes CASSYPRAYGYTF.

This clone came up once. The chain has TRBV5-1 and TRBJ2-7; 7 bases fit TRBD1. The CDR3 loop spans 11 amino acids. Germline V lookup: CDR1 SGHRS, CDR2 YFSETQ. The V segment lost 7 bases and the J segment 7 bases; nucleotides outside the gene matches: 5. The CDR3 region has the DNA TGCGCCAGCCAGGGGGAATGGGAGCAGTACTTC. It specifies CASQGEWEQYF.

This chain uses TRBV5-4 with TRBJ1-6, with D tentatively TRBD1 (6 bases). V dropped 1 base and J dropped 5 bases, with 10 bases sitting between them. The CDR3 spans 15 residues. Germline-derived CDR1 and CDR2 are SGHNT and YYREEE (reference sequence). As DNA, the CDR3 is TGTGCCAGCAGCTTGTCAGGGGCAGATAATTCACCCCTCCACTTT. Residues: CASSLSGADNSPLHF. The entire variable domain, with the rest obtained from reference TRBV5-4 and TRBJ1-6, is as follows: ETGVTQSPTHLIKTRGQQVTLRCSSQSGHNTVSWYQQALGQGPQFIFQYYREEENGRGNFPPRFSGLQFPNYSSELNVNALELDDSALYLCASSLSGADNSPLHFGNGTRLTVT.

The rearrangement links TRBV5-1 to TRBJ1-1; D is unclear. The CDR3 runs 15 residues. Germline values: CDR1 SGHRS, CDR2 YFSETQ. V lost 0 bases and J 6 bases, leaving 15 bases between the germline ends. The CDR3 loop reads CASSLAAVGLSEAFF. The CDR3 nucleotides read TGCGCCAGCAGCTTGGCGGCAGTCGGGCTCTCTGAAGCTTTCTTT.

CDR3 sequence reads: CASSFTTNEKLFF. The CDR3 DNA sequence: TGTGCCAGCAGCTTTACAACTAATGAAAAACTGTTTTTT. The chain links TRBV11-2 to TRBJ1-4, with D uncertain. V lost 3 bases to trimming and J lost 0 bases, with 2 bases between them. Germline values: CDR1 SGHAT, CDR2 FQNNGV. This CDR3 has 13 amino acids.

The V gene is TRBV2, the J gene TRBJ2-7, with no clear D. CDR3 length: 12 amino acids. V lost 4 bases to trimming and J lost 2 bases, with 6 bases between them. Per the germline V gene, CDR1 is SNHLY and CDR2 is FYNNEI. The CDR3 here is CASSAAAYEQYF. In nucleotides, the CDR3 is TGTGCCAGCAGTGCTGCAGCCTACGAGCAGTACTTC.

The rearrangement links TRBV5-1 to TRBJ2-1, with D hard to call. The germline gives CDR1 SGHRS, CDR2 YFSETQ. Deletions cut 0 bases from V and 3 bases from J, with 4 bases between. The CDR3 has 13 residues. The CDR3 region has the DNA TGCGCCAGCAGCTTGGTTGGCTACAATGAGCAGTTCTTC. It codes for CASSLVGYNEQFF.